The entry below gives a single TCR beta chain sequence along with its context. The antigen remains undetermined. The sample originates from a study of T cell responses to AZD1222 COVID-19 vaccine. Only in-frame clones appear in the TCRdb table, and some are missing; sequencing was by immunoSEQ multiplex PCR. The sample gives tens of thousands of clones, around nine tenths of which show up once; roughly 5.1% is in the top ten. With V trimmed by 0 bases and J by 7 bases, 6 bases remained unmatched. This CDR3 is 15 amino acids long. Germline CDR1 and CDR2: MDHEN and SYDVKM. Findings of the study overall: Only 5 to 7 AZD1222 recipients tested seropositive at baseline. Repertoires were collected only later (after the peak T cell response had occurred).

The sequenced sample was peripheral blood, obtained on day 0 of MenACWY control vaccination. The chain recombines TRBV28 with TRBJ1-3; 7 nucleotides agree with TRBD1. The clonotype comes from an adult in good health. Here the CDR3 DNA reads TGTGCCAGCAGTTTATGGTCTGACAGGGCGAACACCATATATTTT. This sequence encodes CASSLWSDRANTIYF.